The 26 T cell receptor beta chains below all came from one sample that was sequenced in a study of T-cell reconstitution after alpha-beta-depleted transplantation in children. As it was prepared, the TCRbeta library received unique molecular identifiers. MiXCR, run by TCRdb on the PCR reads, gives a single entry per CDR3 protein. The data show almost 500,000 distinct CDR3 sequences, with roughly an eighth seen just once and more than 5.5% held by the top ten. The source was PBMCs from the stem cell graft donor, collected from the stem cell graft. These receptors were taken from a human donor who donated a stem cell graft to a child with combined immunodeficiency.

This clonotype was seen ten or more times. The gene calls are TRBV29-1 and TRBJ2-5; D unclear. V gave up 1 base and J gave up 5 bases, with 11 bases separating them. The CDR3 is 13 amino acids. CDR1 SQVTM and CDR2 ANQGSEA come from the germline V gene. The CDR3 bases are TGCAGCGTTGAAGGTGTGCCCGGGGAGACCCAGTACTTC. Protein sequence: CSVEGVPGETQYF. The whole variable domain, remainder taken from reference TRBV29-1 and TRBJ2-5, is SAVISQKPSRDICQRGTSLTIQCQVDSQVTMMFWYRQQPGQSLTLIATANQGSEATYESGFVIDKFPISRPNLTFSTLTVSNMSPEDSSIYLCSVEGVPGETQYFGPGTRLLVL.

For the CDR3, the DNA is TGTGCCAGCAGTCCGAGGCAGGCCCCGAACACCATATATTTT. Translated: CASSPRQAPNTIYF. The chain couples TRBV12-3 or TRBV12-4 to TRBJ1-3; D not certain. CDR3 length equals 14 residues. Trimming pared 5 bases from V and 7 bases from J, leaving 15 bases between.

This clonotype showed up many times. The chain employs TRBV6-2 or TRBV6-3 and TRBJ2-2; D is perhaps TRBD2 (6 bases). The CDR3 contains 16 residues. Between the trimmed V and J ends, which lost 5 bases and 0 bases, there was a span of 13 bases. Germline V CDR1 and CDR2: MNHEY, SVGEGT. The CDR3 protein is CASSPGGAANTGELFF. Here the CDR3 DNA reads TGTGCCAGCAGTCCGGGCGGGGCCGCGAACACCGGGGAGCTGTTTTTT.

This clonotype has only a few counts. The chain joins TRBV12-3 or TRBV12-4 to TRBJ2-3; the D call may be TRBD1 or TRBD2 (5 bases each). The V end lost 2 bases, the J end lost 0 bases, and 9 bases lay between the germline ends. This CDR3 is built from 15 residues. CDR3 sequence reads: CASSLLGPSTDTQYF. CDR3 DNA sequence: TGTGCCAGCAGTTTATTGGGACCTAGCACAGATACGCAGTATTTT.

CDR3 in amino acids: CASSLNTARGTQYF. The CDR3 bases are TGTGCCAGCAGCTTAAACACGGCACGGGGGACCCAGTACTTC. The chain combines TRBV11-2 with TRBJ2-5, with a tentative D call TRBD2 (5 bases). This CDR3 has 14 residues. Germline lookup yields CDR1 SGHAT and CDR2 FQNNGV. The V and J ends lost 2 bases and 7 bases respectively, with 14 bases between them.

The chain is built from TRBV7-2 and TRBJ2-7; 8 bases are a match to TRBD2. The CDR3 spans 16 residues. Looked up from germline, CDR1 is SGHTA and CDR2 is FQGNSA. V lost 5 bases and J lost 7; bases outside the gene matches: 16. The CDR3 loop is CASSTRGLGREFEQYF. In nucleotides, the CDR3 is TGTGCCAGCAGCACTAGAGGGCTCGGGAGGGAGTTTGAGCAGTACTTC.

The CDR3 sequence: CASSPQGVPGELFF. CDR3 coding DNA: TGTGCCAGCAGCCCACAGGGGGTCCCCGGGGAGCTGTTTTTT. V is TRBV7-9 and J is TRBJ2-2, with TRBD1 matching over 8 bases. J lost 6 bases, V lost 5 bases, and 5 bases had no gene match. The CDR3 covers 14 residues. CDR1 SEHNR and CDR2 FQNEAQ come from the germline V gene (reference sequence). The full variable domain, completed using reference TRBV7-9 and TRBJ2-2, is DTGVSQNPRHKITKRGQNVTFRCDPISEHNRLYWYRQTLGQGPEFLTYFQNEAQLEKSRLLSDRFSAERPKGSFSTLEIQRTEQGDSAMYLCASSPQGVPGELFFGEGSRLTVL.

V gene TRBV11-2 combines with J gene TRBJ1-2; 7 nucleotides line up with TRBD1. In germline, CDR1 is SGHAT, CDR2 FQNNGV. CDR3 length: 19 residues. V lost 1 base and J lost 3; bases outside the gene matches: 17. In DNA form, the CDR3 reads TGTGCCAGCAGCTTAGGGGACCCCTGGACAGGACGACCTGACTATGGCTACACCTTC. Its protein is CASSLGDPWTGRPDYGYTF. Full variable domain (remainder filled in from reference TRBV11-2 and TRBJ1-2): EAGVAQSPRYKIIEKRQSVAFWCNPISGHATLYWYQQILGQGPKLLIQFQNNGVVDDSQLPKDRFSAERLKGVDSTLKIQPAKLEDSAVYLCASSLGDPWTGRPDYGYTFGSGTRLTVV.

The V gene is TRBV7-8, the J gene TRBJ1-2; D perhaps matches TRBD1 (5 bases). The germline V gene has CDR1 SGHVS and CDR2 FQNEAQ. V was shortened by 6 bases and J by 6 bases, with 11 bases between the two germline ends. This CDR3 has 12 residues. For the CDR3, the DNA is TGTGCCAGCAGGGGGGTGGGGGATGGCTACACCTTC. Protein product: CASRGVGDGYTF.

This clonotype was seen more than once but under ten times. The CDR3 DNA follows: TGCAGTGCTAGAGAGATCAGCGAGGGAGGATATGGCTACACCTTC. Amino acid sequence: CSAREISEGGYGYTF. The chain has TRBV20-1 and TRBJ1-2; D gene unclear. Trimming took off 0 bases at V and 5 bases at J, with 16 bases between the two ends. Per the germline V gene, CDR1 is DFQATT and CDR2 is SNEGSKA (reference sequence). The CDR3 extends over 15 amino acids.

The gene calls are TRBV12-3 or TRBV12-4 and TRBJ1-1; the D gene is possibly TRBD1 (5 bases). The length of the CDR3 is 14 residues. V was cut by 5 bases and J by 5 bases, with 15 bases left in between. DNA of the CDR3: TGTGCCAGCAGTCTCGGGGGTAAAGAGACTGAAGCTTTCTTT. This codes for CASSLGGKETEAFF.

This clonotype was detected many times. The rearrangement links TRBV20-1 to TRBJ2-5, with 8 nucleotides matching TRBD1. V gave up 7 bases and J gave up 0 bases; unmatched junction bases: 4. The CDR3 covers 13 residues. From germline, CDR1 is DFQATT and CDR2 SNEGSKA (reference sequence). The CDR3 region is CSVGQANQETQYF. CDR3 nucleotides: TGCAGTGTGGGACAGGCGAACCAAGAGACCCAGTACTTC.

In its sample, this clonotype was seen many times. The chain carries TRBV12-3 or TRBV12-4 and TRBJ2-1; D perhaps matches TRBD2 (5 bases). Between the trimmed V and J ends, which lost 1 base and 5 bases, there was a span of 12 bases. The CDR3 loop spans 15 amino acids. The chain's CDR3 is CASSLGTGLDNEQFF. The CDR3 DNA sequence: TGTGCCAGCAGTTTAGGGACTGGGCTCGACAATGAGCAGTTCTTC.

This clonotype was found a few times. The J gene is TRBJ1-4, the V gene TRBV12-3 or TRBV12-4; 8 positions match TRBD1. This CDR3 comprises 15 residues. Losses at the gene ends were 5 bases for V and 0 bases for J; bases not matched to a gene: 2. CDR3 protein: CASSTGGTTNEKLFF. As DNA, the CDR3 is TGTGCCAGCAGTACAGGGGGAACAACTAATGAAAAACTGTTTTTT.

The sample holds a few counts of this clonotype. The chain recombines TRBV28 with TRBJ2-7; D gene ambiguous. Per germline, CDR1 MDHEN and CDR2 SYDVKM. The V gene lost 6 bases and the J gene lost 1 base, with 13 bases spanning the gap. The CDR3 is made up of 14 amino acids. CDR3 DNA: TGTGCCAGCAGCGGGCCCCGGGCATCCTACGAGCAGTACTTC. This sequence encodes CASSGPRASYEQYF.

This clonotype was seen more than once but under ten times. The CDR3 sequence is CASNVQGANTEAFF. The DNA of the CDR3 is TGTGCCAGCAACGTACAGGGGGCGAACACTGAAGCTTTCTTT. J is TRBJ1-1 and V is TRBV12-3 or TRBV12-4, with 9 positions matching TRBD1. V was pared by 7 bases and J by 1 base, with 4 bases of the junction left unmatched. This CDR3 contains 14 residues.

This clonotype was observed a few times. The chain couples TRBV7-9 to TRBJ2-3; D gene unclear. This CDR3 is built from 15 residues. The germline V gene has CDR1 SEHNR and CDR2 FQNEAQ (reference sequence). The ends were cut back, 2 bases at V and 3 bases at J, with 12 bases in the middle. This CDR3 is CASSLWAGITDTQYF. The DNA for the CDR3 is TGTGCCAGCAGCTTATGGGCCGGAATAACAGATACGCAGTATTTT.

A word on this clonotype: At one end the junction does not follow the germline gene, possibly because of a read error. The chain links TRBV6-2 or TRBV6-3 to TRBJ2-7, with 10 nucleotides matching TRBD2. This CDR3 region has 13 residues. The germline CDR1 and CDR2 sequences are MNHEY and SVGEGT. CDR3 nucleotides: TGTGCCATCGATAGCGGGAGGCCCTATGAGCAGTACTTC. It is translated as CAIDSGRPYEQYF.

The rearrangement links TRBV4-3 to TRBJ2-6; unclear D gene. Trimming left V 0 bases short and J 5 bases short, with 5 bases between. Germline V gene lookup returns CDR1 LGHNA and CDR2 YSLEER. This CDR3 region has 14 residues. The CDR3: CASSQEYRANVLTF. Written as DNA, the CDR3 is TGCGCCAGCAGCCAAGAATACAGGGCCAACGTCCTGACTTTC.

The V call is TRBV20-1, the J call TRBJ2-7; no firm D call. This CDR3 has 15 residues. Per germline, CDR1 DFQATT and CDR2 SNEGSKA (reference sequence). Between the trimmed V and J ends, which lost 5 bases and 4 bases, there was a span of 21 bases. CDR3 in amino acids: CSAARPRAGEYEQYF. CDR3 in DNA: TGCAGTGCTGCACGCCCGCGAGCAGGTGAATACGAGCAGTACTTC.

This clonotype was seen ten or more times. This chain's CDR3 is CASRKMLAGVHNEQFF. Written as DNA, the CDR3 is TGCGCCAGCAGAAAAATGCTAGCGGGAGTCCACAATGAGCAGTTCTTC. V is TRBV5-1 and J is TRBJ2-1; 10 bases are shared with TRBD2. Germline lookup yields CDR1 SGHRS and CDR2 YFSETQ. With 5 bases clipped from V and 5 bases from J, the junction kept 10 bases outside the gene matches. The CDR3 is 16 residues long.

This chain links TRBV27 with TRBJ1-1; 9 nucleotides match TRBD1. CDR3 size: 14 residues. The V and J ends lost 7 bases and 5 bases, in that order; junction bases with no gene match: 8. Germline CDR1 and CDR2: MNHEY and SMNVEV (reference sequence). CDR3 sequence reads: CASNVQGARTEAFF. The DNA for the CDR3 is TGTGCCAGCAACGTACAGGGGGCAAGGACTGAAGCTTTCTTT.

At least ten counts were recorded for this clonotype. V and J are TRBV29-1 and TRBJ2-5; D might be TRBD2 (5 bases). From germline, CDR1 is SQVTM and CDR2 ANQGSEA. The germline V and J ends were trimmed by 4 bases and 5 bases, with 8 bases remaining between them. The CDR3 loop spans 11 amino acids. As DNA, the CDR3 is TGCAGCGTTGGTAGGGAGGAGACCCAGTACTTC. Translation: CSVGREETQYF.

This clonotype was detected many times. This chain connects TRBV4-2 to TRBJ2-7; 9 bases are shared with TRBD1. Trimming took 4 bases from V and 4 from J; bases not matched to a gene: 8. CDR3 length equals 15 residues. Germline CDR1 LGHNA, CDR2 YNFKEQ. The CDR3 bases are TGTGCCAGCAGCCCCCCGGGGACAGGGTTTTACGAGCAGTACTTC. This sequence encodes CASSPPGTGFYEQYF.

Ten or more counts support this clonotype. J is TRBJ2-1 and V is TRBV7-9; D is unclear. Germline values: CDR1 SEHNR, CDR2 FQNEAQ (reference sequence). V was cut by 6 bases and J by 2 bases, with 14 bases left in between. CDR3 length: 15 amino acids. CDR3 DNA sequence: TGTGCCAGCAGTTCCCCCAGAGACCCCTACAATGAGCAGTTCTTC. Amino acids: CASSSPRDPYNEQFF.

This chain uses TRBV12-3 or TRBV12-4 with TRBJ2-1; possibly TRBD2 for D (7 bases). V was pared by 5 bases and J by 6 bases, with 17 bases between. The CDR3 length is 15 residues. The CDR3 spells CASSPRGGASNEQFF. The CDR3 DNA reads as TGTGCCAGCAGTCCTAGGGGGGGGGCGTCCAATGAGCAGTTCTTC.